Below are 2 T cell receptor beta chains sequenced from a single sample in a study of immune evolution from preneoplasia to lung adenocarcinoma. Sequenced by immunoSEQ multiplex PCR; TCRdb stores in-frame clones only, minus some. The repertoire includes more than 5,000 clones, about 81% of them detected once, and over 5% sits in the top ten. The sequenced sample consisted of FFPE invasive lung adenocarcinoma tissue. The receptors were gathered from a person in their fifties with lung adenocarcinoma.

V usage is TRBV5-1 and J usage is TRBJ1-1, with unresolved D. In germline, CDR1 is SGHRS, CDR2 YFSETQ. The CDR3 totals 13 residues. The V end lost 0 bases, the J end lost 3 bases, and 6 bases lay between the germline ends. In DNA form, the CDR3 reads TGCGCCAGCAGCTTGGTCCAATACACTGAAGCTTTCTTT. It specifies CASSLVQYTEAFF.

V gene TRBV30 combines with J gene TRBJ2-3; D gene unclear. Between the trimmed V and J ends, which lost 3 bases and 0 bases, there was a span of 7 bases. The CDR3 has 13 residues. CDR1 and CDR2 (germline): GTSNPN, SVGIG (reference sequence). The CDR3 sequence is CAWSDGSTDTQYF. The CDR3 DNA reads TGTGCCTGGAGCGACGGGAGCACAGATACGCAGTATTTT.